This T cell receptor beta chain was captured by sequencing in a study of T cells in Graves' hyperthyroidism and ophthalmopathy. V trimming: 0 bases; J trimming: 5 bases; junction bases outside the gene matches: 9. This CDR3 has 16 residues. Germline CDR1 DFQATT, CDR2 SNEGSKA (reference sequence). Regions amplified from RNA transcripts were the TCR beta CDR3 regions. HTBI primers were used for first-round RT-PCR of the TCR CDR3. TCRdb reprocessed the multiplex PCR reads via MiXCR and lists one record per CDR3 protein. The sample carries 550,000 to 600,000 distinct CDR3 sequences, about a sixth recorded once.

The sample comprised blood. The chain carries TRBV20-1 and TRBJ2-2; 7 nucleotides agree with TRBD2. The sequence derives from a woman under 30 with Graves' hyperthyroidism. The chain's CDR3 is CSARDQGGRGTGELFF. In DNA, the CDR3 is TGCAGTGCTAGAGATCAGGGCGGGAGAGGTACCGGGGAGCTGTTTTTT.